This TCR beta chain appears in the sequencing data of a study of T cell responses to AZD1222 COVID-19 vaccine. Findings and limits, study-wide: Without day 14 samples, only post-peak T cell repertoires were studied. Nearly half of the spike-specific TCRs reportedly recognize variant regions that carry no mutations.

Assay used: immunoSEQ multiplex PCR; TCRdb lists only in-frame clones, some missing. The sample holds fewer than 120,000 clones, 94% seen once. About this clone: The antigen is unknown.

Per germline, CDR1 SGHRS and CDR2 YFSETQ. The CDR3 length is 16 residues. Losses at the gene ends were 4 bases for V and 0 bases for J; bases not matched to a gene: 6. This receptor was identified in an adult who received the AZD1222 COVID-19 vaccine. The sequenced sample was peripheral blood, obtained 28 days after the second AZD1222 dose. V is TRBV5-1 and J is TRBJ2-2, with 7 bases that match TRBD2. The CDR3 loop is CASSPMGGANTGELFF. In DNA, the CDR3 is TGCGCCAGCAGCCCTATGGGGGGGGCGAACACCGGGGAGCTGTTTTTT.